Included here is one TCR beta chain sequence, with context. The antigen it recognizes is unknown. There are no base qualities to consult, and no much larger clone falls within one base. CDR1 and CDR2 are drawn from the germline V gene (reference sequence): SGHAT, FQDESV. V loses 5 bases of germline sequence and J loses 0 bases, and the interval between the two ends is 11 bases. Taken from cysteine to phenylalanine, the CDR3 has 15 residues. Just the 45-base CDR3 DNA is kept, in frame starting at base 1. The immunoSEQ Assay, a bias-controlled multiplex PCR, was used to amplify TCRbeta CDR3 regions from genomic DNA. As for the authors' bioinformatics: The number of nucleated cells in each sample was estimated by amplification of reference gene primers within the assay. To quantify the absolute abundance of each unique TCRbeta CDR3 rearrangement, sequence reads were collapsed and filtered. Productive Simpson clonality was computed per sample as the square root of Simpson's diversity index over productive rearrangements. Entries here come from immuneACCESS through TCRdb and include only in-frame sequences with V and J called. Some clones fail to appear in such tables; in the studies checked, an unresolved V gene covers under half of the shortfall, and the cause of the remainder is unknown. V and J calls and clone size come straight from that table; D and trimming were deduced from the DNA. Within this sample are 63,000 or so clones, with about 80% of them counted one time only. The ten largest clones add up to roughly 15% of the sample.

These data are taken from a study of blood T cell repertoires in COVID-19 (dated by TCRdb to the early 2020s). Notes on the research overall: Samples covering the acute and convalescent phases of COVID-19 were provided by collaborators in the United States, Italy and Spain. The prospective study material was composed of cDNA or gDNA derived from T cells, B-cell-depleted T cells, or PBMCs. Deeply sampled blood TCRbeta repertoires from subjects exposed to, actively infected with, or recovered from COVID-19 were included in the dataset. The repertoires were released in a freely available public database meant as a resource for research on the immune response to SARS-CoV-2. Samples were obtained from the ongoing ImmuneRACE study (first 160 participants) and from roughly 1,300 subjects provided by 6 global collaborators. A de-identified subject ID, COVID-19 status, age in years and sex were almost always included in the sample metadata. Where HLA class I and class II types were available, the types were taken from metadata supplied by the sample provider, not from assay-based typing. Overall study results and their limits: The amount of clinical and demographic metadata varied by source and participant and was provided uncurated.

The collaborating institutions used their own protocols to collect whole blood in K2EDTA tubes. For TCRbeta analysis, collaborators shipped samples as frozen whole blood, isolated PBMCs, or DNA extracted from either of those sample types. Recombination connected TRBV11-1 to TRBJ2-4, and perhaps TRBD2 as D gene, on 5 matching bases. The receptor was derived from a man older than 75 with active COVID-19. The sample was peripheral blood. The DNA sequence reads TGTGCCAGCAGCCGGACTTACCTAGCCAAAAACATTCAGTACTTC. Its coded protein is CASSRTYLAKNIQYF.